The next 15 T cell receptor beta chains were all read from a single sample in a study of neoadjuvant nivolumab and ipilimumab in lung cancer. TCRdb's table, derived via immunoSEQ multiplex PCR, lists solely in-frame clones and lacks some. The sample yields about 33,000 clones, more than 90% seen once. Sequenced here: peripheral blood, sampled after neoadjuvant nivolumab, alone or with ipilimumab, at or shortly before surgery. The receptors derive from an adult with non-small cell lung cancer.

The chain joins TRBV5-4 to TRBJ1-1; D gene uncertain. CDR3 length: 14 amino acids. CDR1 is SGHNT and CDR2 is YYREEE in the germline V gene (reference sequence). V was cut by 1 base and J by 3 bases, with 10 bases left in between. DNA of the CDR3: TGTGCCAGCAGCTTGCTGGCAGGCGACACTGAAGCTTTCTTT. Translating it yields CASSLLAGDTEAFF.

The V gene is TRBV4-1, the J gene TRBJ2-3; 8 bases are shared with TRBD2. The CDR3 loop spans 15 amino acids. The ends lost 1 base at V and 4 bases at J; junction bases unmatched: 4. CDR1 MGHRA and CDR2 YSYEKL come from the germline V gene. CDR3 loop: CASSQAGGPSDTQYF. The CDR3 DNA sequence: TGCGCCAGCAGCCAAGCGGGAGGGCCCTCAGATACGCAGTATTTT.

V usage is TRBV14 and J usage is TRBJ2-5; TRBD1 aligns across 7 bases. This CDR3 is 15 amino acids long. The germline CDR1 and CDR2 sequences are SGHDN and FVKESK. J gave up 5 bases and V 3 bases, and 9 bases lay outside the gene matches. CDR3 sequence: CASSQDDRAWETQYF. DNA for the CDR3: TGTGCCAGCAGCCAGGATGACAGGGCCTGGGAGACCCAGTACTTC.

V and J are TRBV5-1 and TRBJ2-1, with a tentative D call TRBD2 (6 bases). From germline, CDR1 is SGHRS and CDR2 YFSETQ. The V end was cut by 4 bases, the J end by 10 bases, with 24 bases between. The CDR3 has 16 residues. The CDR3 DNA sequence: TGCGCCAGCAGCCCCCCGACTAGTGCGTTTTTCGAGGAGCAGTTCTTC. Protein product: CASSPPTSAFFEEQFF. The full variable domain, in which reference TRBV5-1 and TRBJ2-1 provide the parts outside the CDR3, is KAGVTQTPRYLIKTRGQQVTLSCSPISGHRSVSWYQQTPGQGLQFLFEYFSETQRNKGNFPGRFSGRQFSNSRSEMNVSTLELGDSALYLCASSPPTSAFFEEQFFGPGTRLTVL.

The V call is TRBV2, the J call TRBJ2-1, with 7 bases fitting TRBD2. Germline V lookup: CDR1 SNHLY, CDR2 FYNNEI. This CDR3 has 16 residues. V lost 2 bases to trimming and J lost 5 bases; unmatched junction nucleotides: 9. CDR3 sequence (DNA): TGTGCCAGCAGTGAACTGCGCGGGAGTGTCCACAATGAGCAGTTCTTC. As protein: CASSELRGSVHNEQFF.

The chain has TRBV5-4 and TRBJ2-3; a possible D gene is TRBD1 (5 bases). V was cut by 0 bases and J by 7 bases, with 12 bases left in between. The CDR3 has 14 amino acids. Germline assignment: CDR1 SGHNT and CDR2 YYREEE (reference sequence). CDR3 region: CASSLETDGYTQYF. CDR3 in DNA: TGTGCCAGCAGCTTGGAGACAGATGGTTATACGCAGTATTTT.

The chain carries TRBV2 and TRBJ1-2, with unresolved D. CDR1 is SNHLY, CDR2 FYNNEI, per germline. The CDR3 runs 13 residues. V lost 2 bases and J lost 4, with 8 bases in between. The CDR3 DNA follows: TGTGCCAGCAGTGAACGCGGCGGCTATGGCTACACCTTC. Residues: CASSERGGYGYTF.

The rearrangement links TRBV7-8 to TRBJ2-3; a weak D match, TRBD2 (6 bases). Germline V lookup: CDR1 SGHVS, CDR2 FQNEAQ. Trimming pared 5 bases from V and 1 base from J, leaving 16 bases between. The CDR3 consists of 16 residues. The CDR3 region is CASSTRAGTGTDTQYF. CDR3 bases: TGTGCCAGCAGCACTAGGGCCGGGACTGGCACAGATACGCAGTATTTT.

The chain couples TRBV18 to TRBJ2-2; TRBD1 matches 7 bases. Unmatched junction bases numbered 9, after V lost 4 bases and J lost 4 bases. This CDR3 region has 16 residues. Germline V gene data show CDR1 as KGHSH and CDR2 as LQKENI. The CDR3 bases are TGTGCCAGCTCACTCGGAAACAGGGGCGGCACCGGGGAGCTGTTTTTT. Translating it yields CASSLGNRGGTGELFF.

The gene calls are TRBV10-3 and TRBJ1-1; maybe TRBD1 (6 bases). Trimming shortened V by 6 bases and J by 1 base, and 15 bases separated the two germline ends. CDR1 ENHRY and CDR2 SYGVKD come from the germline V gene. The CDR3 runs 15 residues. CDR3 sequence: CAIREHTGSNTEAFF. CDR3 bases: TGTGCCATCAGGGAGCATACAGGGTCGAACACTGAAGCTTTCTTT.

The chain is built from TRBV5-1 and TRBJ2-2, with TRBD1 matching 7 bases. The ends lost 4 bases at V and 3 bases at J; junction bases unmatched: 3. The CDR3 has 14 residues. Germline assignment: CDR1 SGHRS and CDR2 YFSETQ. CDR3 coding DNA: TGCGCCAGCAGCCGGGACAGCTACACCGGGGAGCTGTTTTTT. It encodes CASSRDSYTGELFF.

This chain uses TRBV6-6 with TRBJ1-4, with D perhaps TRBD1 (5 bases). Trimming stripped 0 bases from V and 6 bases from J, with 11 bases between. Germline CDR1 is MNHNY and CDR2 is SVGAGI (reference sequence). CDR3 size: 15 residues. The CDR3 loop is CASSYSRGMDEKLFF. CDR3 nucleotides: TGTGCCAGCAGTTACTCAAGGGGCATGGATGAAAAACTGTTTTTT.

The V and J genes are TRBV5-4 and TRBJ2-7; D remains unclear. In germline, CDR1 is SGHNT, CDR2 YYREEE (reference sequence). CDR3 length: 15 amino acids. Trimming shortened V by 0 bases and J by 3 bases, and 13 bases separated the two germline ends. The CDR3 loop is CASSLGGSSLYEQYF. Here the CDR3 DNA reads TGTGCCAGCAGCTTGGGGGGTTCCAGTCTCTACGAGCAGTACTTC.

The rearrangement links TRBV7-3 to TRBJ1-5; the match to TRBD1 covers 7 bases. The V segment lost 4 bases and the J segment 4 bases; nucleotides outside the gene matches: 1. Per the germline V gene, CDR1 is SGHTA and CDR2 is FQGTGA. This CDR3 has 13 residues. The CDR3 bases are TGTGCCAGCAGCTCGGACAGGAATCAGCCCCAGCATTTT. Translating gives CASSSDRNQPQHF. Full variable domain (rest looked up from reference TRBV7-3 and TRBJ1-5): GAGVSQTPSNKVTEKGKYVELRCDPISGHTALYWYRQSLGQGPEFLIYFQGTGAADDSGLPNDRFFAVRPEGSVSTLKIQRTERGDSAVYLCASSSDRNQPQHFGDGTRLSIL.

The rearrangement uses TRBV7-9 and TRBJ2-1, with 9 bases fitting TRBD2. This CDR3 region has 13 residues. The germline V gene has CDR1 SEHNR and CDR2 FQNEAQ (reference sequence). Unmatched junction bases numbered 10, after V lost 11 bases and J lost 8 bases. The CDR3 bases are TGTGCCGTGGGCGGGAGGGATTGGGATGAGCAGTTCTTC. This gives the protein CAVGGRDWDEQFF.